This T cell receptor delta chain originates from a study of γδ T cells in repeated Plasmodium falciparum infection. The wider study: Donors were malaria-exposed Malian children or age- and gender-matched Australian children. Over about 600 days, donors received four mosquito-bite P. falciparum NF54 infections. Study results and caveats: Vdelta2-negative gammadelta repertoires appeared less diverse and less shared in Malian than Australian children.

The CDR3 is 20 residues long. With 4 bases clipped from V and 3 bases from J, the junction kept 24 bases outside the gene matches. Germline V gives CDR1 GEAIGNYY, CDR2 EKD. Sequencing covered both gamma and delta TCR chains per sample. TCRdb re-processed the multiplex PCR reads using CATT. The data show about 50,000 delta-chain clones, roughly 1.9% seen once. For this clone: Its cognate antigen is unknown. A far larger clone is off by one base, so a read error is likely. The identical CDR3 is also encoded by other nucleotide sequences in the sample.

Vgamma9/Vdelta2+ and Vdelta2-negative gammadelta T cells were flow-sorted from PBMC for bulk sequencing. The chain carries TRDV2 and TRDJ1; 8 nucleotides agree with TRDD3. Germline matching of the DNA provided the J gene here, since TCRdb leaves it blank. Sample: gamma-delta T cells from blood. The sequence was collected from a pool of human donors (malaria-infected and uninfected, not separated). The CDR3 loop is CACDTLRWTGGRYLADKLIF. For the CDR3, the DNA is TGTGCCTGTGATACTTTACGGTGGACTGGGGGTAGATACTTAGCCGATAAACTCATCTTT.